This TCR beta chain appears in the sequencing data of a study of T cells in Graves' hyperthyroidism and ophthalmopathy. Study-level background: The initial diagnosis was the point when peripheral blood was collected, ahead of any treatment.

TCR beta CDR3 regions were amplified from RNA transcripts. The TCR CDR3 first-round RT-PCR relied on the HTBI primer set. One entry per CDR3 protein results from TCRdb running MiXCR on the multiplex PCR reads. Among over 300,000 distinct CDR3 sequences listed, about 14% were seen once. Comment on this clonotype: Antigen specificity is unknown.

Study-level points and caveats: The model's output predicted ophthalmopathy at a median of roughly 6 months prior to onset.

Unmatched junction bases numbered 8, after V lost 5 bases and J lost 7 bases. This CDR3 contains 15 residues. Germline loops: CDR1 SEHNR, CDR2 FQNEAQ (reference sequence). Stable Graves' hyperthyroidism meant no ophthalmopathy progression within 18 months. Pregnant or lactating patients were excluded, as were those with uncontrolled infection or other autoimmune disease. This clonotype was sampled from a woman in her fifties or sixties with Graves' hyperthyroidism. Sequenced input: blood. The chain is built from TRBV7-9 and TRBJ1-1; 12 bases fit TRBD1. The DNA of the CDR3 is TGTGCCAGCAGCGTCCCCGGGACAGGGGGCTTTGAAGCTTTCTTT. Protein product: CASSVPGTGGFEAFF.